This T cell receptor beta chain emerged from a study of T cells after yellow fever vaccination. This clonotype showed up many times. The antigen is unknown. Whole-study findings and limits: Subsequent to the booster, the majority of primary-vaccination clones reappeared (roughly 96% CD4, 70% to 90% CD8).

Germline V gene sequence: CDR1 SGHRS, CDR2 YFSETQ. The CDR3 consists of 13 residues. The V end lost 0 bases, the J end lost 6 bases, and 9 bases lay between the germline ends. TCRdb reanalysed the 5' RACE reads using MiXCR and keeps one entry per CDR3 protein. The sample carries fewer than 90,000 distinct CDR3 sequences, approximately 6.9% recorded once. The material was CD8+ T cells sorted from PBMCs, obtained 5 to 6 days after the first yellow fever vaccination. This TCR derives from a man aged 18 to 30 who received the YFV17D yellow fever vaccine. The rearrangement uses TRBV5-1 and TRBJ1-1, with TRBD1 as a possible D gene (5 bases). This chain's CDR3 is CASSLGDGAEAFF. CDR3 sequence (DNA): TGCGCCAGCAGCTTGGGGGACGGGGCTGAAGCTTTCTTT.